The rows below give T cell receptor beta chains drawn from one sample of a study of OX40 agonist ivuxolimab in advanced cancers. Libraries were prepared by immunoSEQ multiplex PCR; TCRdb keeps only in-frame clonotypes and omits some of them. The sample holds approximately 45,000 clones, approximately 83% seen once. Source: CD4+ or CD8+ T cells sorted from blood, taken in a trial of the OX40 agonist ivuxolimab. These receptor sequences come from an adult with an advanced solid tumor such as melanoma, head and neck, liver or kidney cancer. The CDR3 runs from the conserved cysteine through the conserved F or W. The order of the fields is D gene, clone size, J gene, V gene, CDR3 protein, CDR3 DNA. D genes are given only for firm matches. The size of a clone is reported for some rows only, either as once, few or many, or as a class for expanded clones.

TRBD1 | - | TRBJ2-5 | TRBV2 | CATLSRDRGIFVETQYF | TGTGCCACCCTGTCCCGGGACAGGGGAATTTTTGTTGAGACCCAGTACTTC
- | - | TRBJ1-1 | TRBV6-5 | CASSGGEGGTEAFF | TGTGCCAGCAGCGGAGGGGAGGGAGGCACTGAAGCTTTCTTT
TRBD2 | - | TRBJ2-7 | TRBV9 | CASSGLATYEQYF | TGTGCCAGCAGCGGACTAGCGACCTACGAGCAGTACTTC
- | - | TRBJ2-1 | TRBV15 | CATSRGAGTHNEQFF | TGTGCCACCAGCAGAGGGGCAGGGACCCACAATGAGCAGTTCTTC
TRBD2 | - | TRBJ2-1 | TRBV27 | CASSYQGLAGDGQFF | TGTGCCAGCAGTTACCAGGGACTAGCGGGAGATGGGCAGTTCTTC
TRBD2 | - | TRBJ2-1 | TRBV28 | CASSIGLAGGAYNEQFF | TGTGCCAGCAGTATCGGACTAGCGGGAGGGGCCTACAATGAGCAGTTCTTC
- | few | TRBJ1-2 | TRBV6-5 | CASSHFSSTSSYGYTF | TGTGCCAGCAGTCACTTCTCATCCACTTCTTCGTATGGCTACACCTTC
TRBD2 | - | TRBJ2-1 | TRBV4-2 | CASSPSGEADEQFF | TGTGCCAGCAGCCCTAGCGGGGAAGCCGATGAGCAGTTCTTC
TRBD1 | - | TRBJ2-7 | TRBV19 | CASSPAPGGEQYF | TGTGCCAGTAGCCCAGCTCCAGGGGGCGAGCAGTACTTC
- | once | TRBJ1-1 | TRBV7-9 | CASSSVQGNTEAFF | TGTGCCAGCAGCTCAGTACAGGGGAACACTGAAGCTTTCTTT
- | - | TRBJ1-1 | TRBV6-5 | CASSPTVNTEAFF | TGTGCCAGCAGTCCAACGGTGAACACTGAAGCTTTCTTT